What follows describes a single T cell receptor beta chain. The antigen remains unidentified. This entry is derived from a study of T cell responses to AZD1222 COVID-19 vaccine. Study-level points and caveats: CD4 TCRs associated with vaccination spanned spike, dominating at 160-218 and 743-854.

The assay was immunoSEQ multiplex PCR, and TCRdb's table has in-frame clones only and misses some. The table has some 130,000 clones, 89% seen once. The CDR3 has 15 amino acids. The V gene lost 6 bases and the J gene lost 4 bases, with 18 bases spanning the gap. The germline gives CDR1 MNHEY, CDR2 SVGAGI. This receptor was obtained from an adult in good health. This chain connects TRBV6-5 to TRBJ1-2, with no clear D. The sequencing used peripheral blood, collected on day 0 of AZD1222 vaccination. The CDR3: CASRILDSLGYGYTF. The CDR3 DNA sequence: TGTGCCAGCAGGATCCTAGACTCGCTGGGCTATGGCTACACCTTC.